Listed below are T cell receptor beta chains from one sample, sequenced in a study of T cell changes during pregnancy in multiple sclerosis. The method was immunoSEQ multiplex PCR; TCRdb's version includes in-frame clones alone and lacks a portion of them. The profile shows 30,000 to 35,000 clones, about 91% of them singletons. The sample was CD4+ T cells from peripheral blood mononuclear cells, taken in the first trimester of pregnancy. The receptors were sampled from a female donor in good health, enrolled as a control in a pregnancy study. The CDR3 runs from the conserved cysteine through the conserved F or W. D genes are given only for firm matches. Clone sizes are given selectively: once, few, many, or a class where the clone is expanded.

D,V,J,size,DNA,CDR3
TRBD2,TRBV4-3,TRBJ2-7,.,TGCGCCAGCAGCCAAGAGGCGGGGGCCTACGAGCAGTACTTC,CASSQEAGAYEQYF
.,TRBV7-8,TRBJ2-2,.,TGTGCCAGCAGCTTAGTCGGGAACACCGGGGAGCTGTTTTTT,CASSLVGNTGELFF
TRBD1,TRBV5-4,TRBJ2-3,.,TGTGCCAGCGAAGGGACAGGGAGGTGGCGCACAGATACGCAGTATTTT,CASEGTGRWRTDTQYF
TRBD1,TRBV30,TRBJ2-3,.,TGTGCCTGGACCTCCGACAGGGAACCAGATACGCAGTATTTT,CAWTSDREPDTQYF
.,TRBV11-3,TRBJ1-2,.,TGTGCCAGCAGCACTAACCAGGGGAACTATGGCTACACCTTC,CASSTNQGNYGYTF
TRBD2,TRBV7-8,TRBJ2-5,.,TGTGCCAGCAGTGTCCCGGGGGGAGAGACCCAGTACTTC,CASSVPGGETQYF
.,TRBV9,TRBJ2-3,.,TGTGCCAGCAGCGTAGAAGGGGGGGCGGTGTACAGCACAGATACGCAGTATTTT,CASSVEGGAVYSTDTQYF
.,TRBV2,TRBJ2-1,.,TGTGCCAGCAGTGAAACCGCGGGGTTCGGCAATGAGCAGTTCTTC,CASSETAGFGNEQFF
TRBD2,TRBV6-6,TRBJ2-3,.,TGTGCCAGCAGTTCAATTGCGGGGGAGGCAGATACGCAGTATTTT,CASSSIAGEADTQYF
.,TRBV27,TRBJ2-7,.,TGTGCCAGCAGTTTAGACAGGAGCTCCTACGAGCAGTACTTC,CASSLDRSSYEQYF
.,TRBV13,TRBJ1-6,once,TGTGCCAGCAGCTTAGGGGTCGGGTTTTCGGATTCACCCCTCCACTTT,CASSLGVGFSDSPLHF
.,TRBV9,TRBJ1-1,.,TGTGCCAGCGTACCCTGGACAGACACTGAAGCTTTCTTT,CASVPWTDTEAFF
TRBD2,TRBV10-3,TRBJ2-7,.,TGTGCCATCAGTGAGTCGAGGATCGGCGGGGGGTCCTACGAGCAGTACTTC,CAISESRIGGGSYEQYF
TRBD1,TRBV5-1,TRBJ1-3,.,TGCGCCAGCAGCTTGTCTGGACAGGGCTCTGGAAACACCATATATTTT,CASSLSGQGSGNTIYF
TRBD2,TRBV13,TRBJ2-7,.,TGTGCCAGCAGCTTAGCGGGGGGGACCTACGAGCAGTACTTC,CASSLAGGTYEQYF
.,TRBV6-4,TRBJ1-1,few,TGTGCCAGCAGAGCGGGGAGCGCGAACACTGAAGCTTTCTTT,CASRAGSANTEAFF
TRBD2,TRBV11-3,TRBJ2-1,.,TGTGCCAGCAGCTTGTCCGGCGGGGGGCTCAATGAGCAGTTCTTC,CASSLSGGGLNEQFF
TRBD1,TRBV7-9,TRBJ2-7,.,TGTGCCAGCAGCATAACAGGGGGAAAGGGCTACGAGCAGTACTTC,CASSITGGKGYEQYF
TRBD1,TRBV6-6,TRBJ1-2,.,TGTGCCAGCAGTTCTCAGGGGGCGACGGGCTACACCTTC,CASSSQGATGYTF
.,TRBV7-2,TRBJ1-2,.,TGTGCCAGCAGCTTAGGGGAGGGGGGCAACTATGGCTACACCTTC,CASSLGEGGNYGYTF
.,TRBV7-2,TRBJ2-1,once,TGTGCCAGCACCACTTTGGGGGGATACAATGAGCAGTTCTTC,CASTTLGGYNEQFF
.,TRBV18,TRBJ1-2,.,TGTGCCAGCTCCGCCGGAGGGGGGGATAATGGCTACACCTTC,CASSAGGGDNGYTF
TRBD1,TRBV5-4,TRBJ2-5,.,TGTGCCAGCAGCTCTGGACAGGGGTTCGGATTTGGACAAGAGACCCAGTACTTC,CASSSGQGFGFGQETQYF
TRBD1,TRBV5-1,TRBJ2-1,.,TGCGCCAGCAGAGCCGGGACAGGGGGTCATGAGCAGTTCTTC,CASRAGTGGHEQFF
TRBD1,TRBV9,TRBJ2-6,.,TGTGCCAGCAGCGTAGTGGGGGCAGGGGGCGCTGGGGCCAACGTCCTGACTTTC,CASSVVGAGGAGANVLTF
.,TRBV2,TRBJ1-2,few,TGTGCCAGCAGAGGGGAAGGGGGGGACTATGGCTACACCTTC,CASRGEGGDYGYTF
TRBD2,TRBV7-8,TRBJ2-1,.,TGTGCCAGCAGCTTAGTGGTGGCTAGCGGGGGTCAGGAGCAGTTCTTC,CASSLVVASGGQEQFF
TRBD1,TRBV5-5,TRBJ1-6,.,TGTGCCAGCAGCGTAGACAGGGGTTTTTTACAGTCACCCCTCCACTTT,CASSVDRGFLQSPLHF
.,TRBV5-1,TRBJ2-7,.,TGCGCCAGCAGCTCGGCTGGGGCGGATTACGAGCAGTACTTC,CASSSAGADYEQYF